Here is one T cell receptor beta chain with its context. The antigen is unknown. Per the germline V gene, CDR1 is LGHNT and CDR2 is FRNRAP. Trimming stripped 5 bases from V and 1 base from J, with 18 bases between. The CDR3 runs 17 residues. This table comes from immunoSEQ multiplex PCR, and its TCRdb copy is limited to in-frame clones, with some not included. The sample includes 60,000 to 70,000 clones, 75% to 85% of them seen just once. This sample is part of a study of T cell responses to AZD1222 COVID-19 vaccine. Study conclusions and caveats: It was only after the peak T cell response that any repertoires were sampled. Possibly, clonal diversity was underestimated; donors were largely white British and included more females. Within unmutated variant regions lay the reported targets of nearly half of spike-specific TCRs. Spike-specific TCR breadth and depth rose after two AZD1222 doses.

The chain is built from TRBV12-5 and TRBJ1-5, with a tentative D call TRBD1 (6 bases). The sample here was peripheral blood, taken on day 0 of AZD1222 vaccination. This sequence was found in an adult in good health. The DNA for the CDR3 is TGTGCTAGTGGTACCCCCCGGGGGGCACGGAGCAATCAGCCCCAGCATTTT. This gives the protein CASGTPRGARSNQPQHF.